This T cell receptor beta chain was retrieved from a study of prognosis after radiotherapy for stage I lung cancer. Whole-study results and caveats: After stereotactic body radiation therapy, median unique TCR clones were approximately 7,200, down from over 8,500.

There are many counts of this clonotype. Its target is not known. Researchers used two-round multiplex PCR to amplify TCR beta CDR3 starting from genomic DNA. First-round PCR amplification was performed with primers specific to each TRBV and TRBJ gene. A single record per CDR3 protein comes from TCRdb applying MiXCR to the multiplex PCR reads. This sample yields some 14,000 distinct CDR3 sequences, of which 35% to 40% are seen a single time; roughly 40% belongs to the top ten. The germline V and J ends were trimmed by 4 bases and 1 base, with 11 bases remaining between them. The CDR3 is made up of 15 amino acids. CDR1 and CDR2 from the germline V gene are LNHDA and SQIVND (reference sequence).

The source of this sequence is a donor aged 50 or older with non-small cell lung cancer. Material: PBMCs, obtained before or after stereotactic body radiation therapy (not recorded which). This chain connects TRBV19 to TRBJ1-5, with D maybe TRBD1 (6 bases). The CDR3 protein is CASSTTGFSNQPQHF. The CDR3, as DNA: TGTGCCAGTAGTACTACAGGGTTCAGCAATCAGCCCCAGCATTTT.